Sequencing of this T cell receptor (beta chain) was carried out in a study of CD8 T cells in Susac syndrome. Reverse transcription of roughly 0.45 to 1 ug RNA was performed with random hexamers. MiXCR, applied by TCRdb to the immunoSEQ multiplex PCR reads, yields one record per CDR3 protein. The sample has about 300,000 distinct CDR3 sequences, 89% seen once. V was shortened by 6 bases and J by 1 base, with 15 bases between the two germline ends. The CDR3 spans 15 residues. The sequence was obtained from a human donor with multiple sclerosis. The chain carries TRBV12-3 or TRBV12-4 and TRBJ2-5; D is possibly TRBD1 (5 bases). Sequencing was carried out using CD8+ T cells from PBMCs. In nucleotides, the CDR3 is TGTGCCAGCAGCCCGACAGTGCGATCCCAAGAGACCCAGTACTTC. Translated, it gives CASSPTVRSQETQYF.